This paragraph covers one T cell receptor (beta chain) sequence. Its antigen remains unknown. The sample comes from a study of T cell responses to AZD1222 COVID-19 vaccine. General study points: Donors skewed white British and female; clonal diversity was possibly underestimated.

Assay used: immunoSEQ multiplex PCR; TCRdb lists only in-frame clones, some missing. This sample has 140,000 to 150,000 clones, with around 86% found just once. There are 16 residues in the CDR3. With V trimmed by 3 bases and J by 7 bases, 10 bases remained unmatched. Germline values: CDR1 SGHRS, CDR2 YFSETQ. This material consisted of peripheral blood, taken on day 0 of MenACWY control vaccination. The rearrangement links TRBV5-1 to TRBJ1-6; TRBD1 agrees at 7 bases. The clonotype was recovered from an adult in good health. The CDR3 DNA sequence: TGCGCCAGCAGCTCATCGGGACAGTCGGAGAATTCACCCCTCCACTTT. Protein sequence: CASSSSGQSENSPLHF.